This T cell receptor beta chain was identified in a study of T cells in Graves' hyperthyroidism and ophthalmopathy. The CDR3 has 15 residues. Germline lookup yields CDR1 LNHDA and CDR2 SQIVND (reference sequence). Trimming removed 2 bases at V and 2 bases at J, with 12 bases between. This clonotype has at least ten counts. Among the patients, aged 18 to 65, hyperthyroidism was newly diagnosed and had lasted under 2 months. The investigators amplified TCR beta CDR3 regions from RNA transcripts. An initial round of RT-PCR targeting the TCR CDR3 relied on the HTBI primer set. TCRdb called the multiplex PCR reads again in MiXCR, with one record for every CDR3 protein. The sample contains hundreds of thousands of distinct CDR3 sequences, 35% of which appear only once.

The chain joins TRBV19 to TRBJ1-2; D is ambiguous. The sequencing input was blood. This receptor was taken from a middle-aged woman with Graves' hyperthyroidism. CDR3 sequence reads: CASSIQRAKNYGYTF. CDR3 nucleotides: TGTGCCAGTAGTATACAGAGAGCTAAGAACTATGGCTACACCTTC.